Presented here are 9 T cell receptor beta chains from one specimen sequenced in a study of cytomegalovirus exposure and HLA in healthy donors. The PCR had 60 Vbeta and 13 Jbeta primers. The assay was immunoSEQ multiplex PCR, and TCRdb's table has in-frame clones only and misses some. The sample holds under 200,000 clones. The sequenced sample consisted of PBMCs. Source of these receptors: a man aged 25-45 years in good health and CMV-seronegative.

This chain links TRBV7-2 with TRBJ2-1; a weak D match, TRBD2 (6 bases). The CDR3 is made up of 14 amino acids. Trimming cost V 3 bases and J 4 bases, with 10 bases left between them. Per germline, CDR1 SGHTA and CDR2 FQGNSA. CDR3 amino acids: CASSFAGQYNEQFF. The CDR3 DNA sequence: TGTGCCAGCAGCTTCGCGGGGCAATACAATGAGCAGTTCTTC.

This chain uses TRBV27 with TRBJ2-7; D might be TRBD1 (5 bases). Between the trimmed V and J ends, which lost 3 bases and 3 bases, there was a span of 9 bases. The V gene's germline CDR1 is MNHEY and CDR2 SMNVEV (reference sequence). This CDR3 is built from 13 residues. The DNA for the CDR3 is TGTGCCAGCAGTTTTGACAGCCACTACGAGCAGTACTTC. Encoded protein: CASSFDSHYEQYF.

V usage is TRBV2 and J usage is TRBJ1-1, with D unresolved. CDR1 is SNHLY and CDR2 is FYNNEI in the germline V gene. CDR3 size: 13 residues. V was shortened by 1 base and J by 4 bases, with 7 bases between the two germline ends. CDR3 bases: TGTGCCAGCAGTGAAGAAGGAGGCACTGAAGCTTTCTTT. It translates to CASSEEGGTEAFF. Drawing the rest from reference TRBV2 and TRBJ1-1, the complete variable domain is EPEVTQTPSHQVTQMGQEVILRCVPISNHLYFYWYRQILGQKVEFLVSFYNNEISEKSEIFDDQFSVERPDGSNFTLKIRSTKLEDSAMYFCASSEEGGTEAFFGQGTRLTVV.

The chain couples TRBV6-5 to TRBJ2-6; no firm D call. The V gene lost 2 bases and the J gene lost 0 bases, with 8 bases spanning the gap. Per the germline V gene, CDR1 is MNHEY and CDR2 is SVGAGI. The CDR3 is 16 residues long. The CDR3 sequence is CASSYGQNSGANVLTF. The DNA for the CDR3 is TGTGCCAGCAGTTACGGCCAGAACTCTGGGGCCAACGTCCTGACTTTC.

The CDR3 sequence: CASSPHNRDVGYTF. The DNA of the CDR3 is TGTGCCAGCAGCCCTCACAACAGGGATGTAGGCTACACCTTC. The gene calls are TRBV7-8 and TRBJ1-2, with D maybe TRBD1 (6 bases). CDR3 length equals 14 residues. Trimming took 5 bases from V and 8 from J, leaving 18 bases between them. CDR1 SGHVS and CDR2 FQNEAQ come from the germline V gene.

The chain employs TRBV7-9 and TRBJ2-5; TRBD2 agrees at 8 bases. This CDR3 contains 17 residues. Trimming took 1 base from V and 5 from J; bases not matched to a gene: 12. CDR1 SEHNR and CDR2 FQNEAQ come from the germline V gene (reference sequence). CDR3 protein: CASSLGDGAGDWETQYF. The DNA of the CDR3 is TGTGCCAGCAGCTTAGGGGATGGAGCGGGGGATTGGGAGACCCAGTACTTC.

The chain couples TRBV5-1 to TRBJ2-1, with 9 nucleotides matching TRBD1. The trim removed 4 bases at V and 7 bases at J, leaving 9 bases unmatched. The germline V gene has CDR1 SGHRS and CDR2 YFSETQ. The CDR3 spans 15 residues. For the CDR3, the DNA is TGCGCCAGCAGCAATCCCGGGACAGGGAATAATGAGCAGTTCTTC. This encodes CASSNPGTGNNEQFF.

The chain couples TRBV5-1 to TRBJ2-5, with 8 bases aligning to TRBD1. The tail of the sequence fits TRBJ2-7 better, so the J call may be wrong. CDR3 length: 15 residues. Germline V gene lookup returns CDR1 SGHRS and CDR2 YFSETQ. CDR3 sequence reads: CASSYNTQGAYEQYF. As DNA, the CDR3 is TGCGCCAGCAGCTATAATACACAGGGGGCCTACGAGCAGTACTTC.

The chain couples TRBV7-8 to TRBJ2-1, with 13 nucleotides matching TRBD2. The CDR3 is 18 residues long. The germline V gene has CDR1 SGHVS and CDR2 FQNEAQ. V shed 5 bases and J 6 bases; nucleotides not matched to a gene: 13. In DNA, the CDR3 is TGTGCCAGCAGCCGACGAGGACTAGCGGGAGCTAGTGGCAATGAGCAGTTCTTC. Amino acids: CASSRRGLAGASGNEQFF.